These 32 T cell receptor beta chains were all obtained from the same sample, sequenced in a study of blood T cell repertoires in COVID-19. Generated by immunoSEQ multiplex PCR, the TCRdb table keeps only in-frame clones and is missing some. The data show approximately 150,000 clones, roughly 89% seen once. The specimen sequenced was peripheral blood. The receptor set was obtained from a human donor in a cohort sampled during active COVID-19.

The CDR3 DNA reads TGTGCCAGCAGCTTATTGGCGGCGGGGGGCACCATATATTTT. It yields the protein CASSLLAAGGTIYF. The chain uses TRBV7-9 and TRBJ1-3; a possible D gene is TRBD1 (5 bases). CDR3 length: 14 residues. Germline V CDR1 and CDR2: SEHNR, FQNEAQ (reference sequence). V lost 2 bases and J 9 bases, leaving 14 bases between the germline ends. Together with reference TRBV7-9 and TRBJ1-3, the CDR3 gives the full variable domain: DTGVSQNPRHKITKRGQNVTFRCDPISEHNRLYWYRQTLGQGPEFLTYFQNEAQLEKSRLLSDRFSAERPKGSFSTLEIQRTEQGDSAMYLCASSLLAAGGTIYFGEGSWLTVV.

The genes are TRBV6-6 and TRBJ1-2, with D possibly being TRBD1 (5 bases). The CDR3 has 17 amino acids. V lost 5 bases, J lost 0 bases, and 19 bases lay in between. Per germline, CDR1 MNHNY and CDR2 SVGAGI (reference sequence). This chain's CDR3 is CASSPPQGAGSNYGYTF. In DNA, the CDR3 is TGTGCCAGCAGTCCACCACAAGGGGCGGGATCTAACTATGGCTACACCTTC.

V gene TRBV18 combines with J gene TRBJ2-1; TRBD2 might be the D (5 bases). The CDR3 extends over 17 amino acids. Germline CDR1 and CDR2: KGHSH and LQKENI. V lost 4 bases and J 4 bases, leaving 20 bases between the germline ends. The CDR3 protein is CASSLIRWSGTYNEQFF. The CDR3 coding sequence is TGTGCCAGCTCACTCATCCGGTGGAGCGGAACTTACAATGAGCAGTTCTTC.

The J gene is TRBJ1-5, the V gene TRBV6-5; no clear D. Trimming took off 0 bases at V and 7 bases at J, with 13 bases between the two ends. Germline CDR1 and CDR2: MNHEY and SVGAGI. The CDR3 loop spans 15 amino acids. CDR3 DNA: TGTGCCAGCAGTTACTCGAGCGGGATCAACCAGCCCCAGCATTTT. Protein product: CASSYSSGINQPQHF.

The chain has TRBV6-2 or TRBV6-3 and TRBJ1-2, with D perhaps TRBD1 (5 bases). Trimming pared 0 bases from V and 7 bases from J, leaving 9 bases between. Germline V gene data show CDR1 as MNHEY and CDR2 as SVGEGT. CDR3 length: 13 amino acids. CDR3 residues: CASSYSIGAGYTF. CDR3 DNA: TGTGCCAGCAGTTACTCGATAGGGGCTGGCTACACCTTC.

The rearrangement links TRBV5-8 to TRBJ2-6; 11 bases line up with TRBD1. Germline V CDR1 and CDR2: SGHTS, YDEGEE. The V gene end was trimmed by 6 bases and the J gene end by 4 bases; junction bases not matched to a gene: 9. The CDR3 is made up of 17 amino acids. Here the CDR3 DNA reads TGTGCCAGCACCTTTTGGACAGGGGGCTCCGGGGCCAACGTCCTGACTTTC. It yields the protein CASTFWTGGSGANVLTF.

The chain is built from TRBV6-2 or TRBV6-3 and TRBJ2-5, with TRBD2 matching over 14 bases. CDR3 size: 16 residues. The germline V gene has CDR1 MNHEY and CDR2 SVGEGT. V trimming: 6 bases; J trimming: 5 bases; junction bases outside the gene matches: 8. CDR3 DNA sequence: TGTGCCAGCAGACCTCGGACTAGCGGGGGGAGGGAGACCCAGTACTTC. It translates to CASRPRTSGGRETQYF.

This chain uses TRBV4-1 with TRBJ2-1; tentatively, D is TRBD1 (6 bases). CDR1 is MGHRA and CDR2 is YSYEKL in the germline V gene. The V gene lost 5 bases and the J gene lost 5 bases, with 25 bases spanning the gap. The CDR3 consists of 18 residues. The DNA of the CDR3 is TGCGCCAGCAGCTTAGGGCAATCCAGGGGCCCTACTCACAATGAGCAGTTCTTC. This codes for CASSLGQSRGPTHNEQFF.

The chain employs TRBV6-6 and TRBJ1-1; 10 bases agree with TRBD1. The CDR3 contains 16 residues. Germline CDR1 MNHNY, CDR2 SVGAGI (reference sequence). Unmatched junction bases numbered 9, after V lost 4 bases and J lost 4 bases. The CDR3, as DNA: TGTGCCAGCAGTTTTCTCAGTGGGACAGGGGTCACTGAAGCTTTCTTT. Translated, it gives CASSFLSGTGVTEAFF.

The rearrangement joins TRBV3-1 (or the pseudogene TRBV3-2) to TRBJ2-4; no reliable D call. The CDR3 loop spans 17 amino acids. With 0 bases removed from V and 1 base from J, the gap between germline ends came to 13 bases. Germline V gives CDR1 LGHDT, CDR2 YNNKEL (reference sequence). The chain's CDR3 is CASSQERQRLAKNIQYF. The DNA of the CDR3 is TGTGCCAGCAGCCAAGAAAGGCAAAGACTGGCCAAAAACATTCAGTACTTC.

This sequence joins TRBV2 and TRBJ1-6; 10 bases are shared with TRBD1. After removal of 6 bases from V and 7 bases from J, the junction contained 3 bases not matched to a gene. Germline V gene data show CDR1 as SNHLY and CDR2 as FYNNEI. CDR3 size: 14 residues. CDR3 sequence: CASSWDRGNSPLHF. DNA of the CDR3: TGTGCCAGCAGCTGGGACAGGGGAAATTCACCCCTCCACTTT.

The rearrangement joins TRBV5-1 to TRBJ1-2; D not resolved. Trimming took 1 base from V and 4 from J, leaving 8 bases between them. The length of the CDR3 is 13 residues. The germline gives CDR1 SGHRS, CDR2 YFSETQ. DNA for the CDR3: TGCGCCAGCAGCTTGCCGGGGAGCTATGGCTACACCTTC. Residues: CASSLPGSYGYTF. Filled out from reference TRBV5-1 and TRBJ1-2, the complete variable domain reads KAGVTQTPRYLIKTRGQQVTLSCSPISGHRSVSWYQQTPGQGLQFLFEYFSETQRNKGNFPGRFSGRQFSNSRSEMNVSTLELGDSALYLCASSLPGSYGYTFGSGTRLTVV.

The count of this clone is one. This sequence joins TRBV5-1 and TRBJ1-4, with 8 bases aligning to TRBD1. Trimming took 5 bases from V and 7 from J; bases not matched to a gene: 7. From germline, CDR1 is SGHRS and CDR2 YFSETQ. This CDR3 spans 14 amino acids. The CDR3, as DNA: TGCGCCAGCAGTAAGGGACAGGCCCTTGAAAAACTGTTTTTT. Translating gives CASSKGQALEKLFF.

V gene TRBV27 combines with J gene TRBJ1-2, with D perhaps TRBD1 (5 bases). Trimming removed 2 bases from V and 8 bases from J, with 21 bases in between. Germline CDR1 reads MNHEY; CDR2 reads SMNVEV (reference sequence). The CDR3 runs to 16 residues. CDR3 loop: CASSLRWGRGGEGYTF. The CDR3 DNA reads as TGTGCCAGCAGTTTAAGGTGGGGGAGGGGAGGGGAAGGCTACACCTTC.

A single count supports this clone. This chain uses TRBV28 with TRBJ2-5, with TRBD2 matching 8 bases. Germline trimming cut 6 bases from V and 3 bases from J; bases unmatched to any gene: 12. The germline gives CDR1 MDHEN, CDR2 SYDVKM. The CDR3 totals 16 residues. This chain's CDR3 is CASSPSGAAGEETQYF. In DNA, the CDR3 is TGTGCCAGCAGCCCCTCAGGGGCAGCGGGGGAAGAGACCCAGTACTTC.

The chain links TRBV6-5 to TRBJ1-2; unclear D gene. Germline CDR1 is MNHEY and CDR2 is SVGAGI. Trimming pared 7 bases from V and 0 bases from J, leaving 6 bases between. The CDR3 is 12 residues long. CDR3 protein: CASTAANYGYTF. The CDR3 DNA sequence: TGTGCCAGCACCGCAGCTAACTATGGCTACACCTTC.

V and J are TRBV6-5 and TRBJ1-3; possibly TRBD1 for D (5 bases). The length of the CDR3 is 14 residues. Germline V gene sequence: CDR1 MNHEY, CDR2 SVGAGI. Trimming cost V 7 bases and J 2 bases, with 12 bases left between them. The CDR3 protein is CASTQGSPGNTIYF. CDR3 nucleotides: TGTGCCAGCACCCAGGGTAGCCCTGGAAACACCATATATTTT.

V gene TRBV11-2 combines with J gene TRBJ1-1; 7 bases match TRBD1. The germline gives CDR1 SGHAT, CDR2 FQNNGV. The CDR3 is 17 residues long. V trimming: 5 bases; J trimming: 5 bases; junction bases outside the gene matches: 17. CDR3 loop: CASSPTWGVGGGTEAFF. The CDR3 DNA reads as TGTGCCAGCAGCCCGACTTGGGGTGTAGGGGGCGGAACTGAAGCTTTCTTT.

This clone has just a few counts. The J gene is TRBJ2-1, the V gene TRBV9; no reliable D call. Germline V gene data show CDR1 as SGDLS and CDR2 as YYNGEE. The V and J ends lost 0 bases and 9 bases respectively, with 16 bases between them. CDR3 size: 15 residues. This CDR3 is CASSVVLGLAGEQFF. The CDR3 DNA sequence: TGTGCCAGCAGCGTAGTTCTTGGTCTGGCTGGTGAGCAGTTCTTC.

The gene calls are TRBV19 and TRBJ2-7; D is undetermined. CDR3 size: 11 residues. The germline gives CDR1 LNHDA, CDR2 SQIVND (reference sequence). V was shortened by 5 bases and J by 7 bases, with 9 bases between the two germline ends. CDR3 amino acids: CASSSGLEQYF. CDR3 coding DNA: TGTGCCAGTAGTTCCGGTTTAGAGCAGTACTTC.

The chain recombines TRBV11-1 with TRBJ1-1, with 10 bases fitting TRBD1. V was pared by 4 bases and J by 2 bases, with 1 base of the junction left unmatched. The CDR3 has 14 residues. In germline, CDR1 is SGHAT, CDR2 FQDESV (reference sequence). For the CDR3, the DNA is TGTGCCAGCAGCTGGGACAGGGGAAACACTGAAGCTTTCTTT. This codes for CASSWDRGNTEAFF.

The gene calls are TRBV13 and TRBJ1-1; TRBD1 aligns across 7 bases. This CDR3 contains 15 residues. CDR1 is PRHDT, CDR2 FYEKMQ, per germline (reference sequence). Unmatched junction bases numbered 8, after V lost 4 bases and J lost 3 bases. CDR3 sequence (DNA): TGTGCCAGCAGCTCGGACAGGTCGGGGTACACTGAAGCTTTCTTT. It is translated as CASSSDRSGYTEAFF.

The V and J genes are TRBV24-1 and TRBJ1-1, with TRBD1 as a possible D gene (5 bases). The CDR3 is made up of 17 amino acids. Germline CDR1 and CDR2: KGHDR and SFDVKD. Between the trimmed V and J ends, which lost 2 bases and 1 base, there was a span of 16 bases. For the CDR3, the DNA is TGTGCCACCAGTGATTCCGGGACTGCGATAGAGAACACTGAAGCTTTCTTT. Protein sequence: CATSDSGTAIENTEAFF.

The V and J genes are TRBV7-2 and TRBJ1-2; TRBD1 is a possible D gene (6 bases). The germline gives CDR1 SGHTA, CDR2 FQGNSA. This CDR3 comprises 14 residues. The germline V and J ends were trimmed by 3 bases and 4 bases, with 12 bases remaining between them. CDR3 region: CASSFLRGTYGYTF. CDR3 nucleotide sequence: TGTGCCAGCAGCTTTCTCAGGGGTACCTATGGCTACACCTTC.

The chain links TRBV11-1 to TRBJ1-6; maybe TRBD1 (5 bases). The CDR3 is 16 residues long. CDR1 SGHAT and CDR2 FQDESV come from the germline V gene (reference sequence). With 5 bases removed from V and 1 base from J, the gap between germline ends came to 12 bases. CDR3 sequence: CASSAQVKSYNSPLHF. CDR3 DNA sequence: TGTGCCAGCAGCGCACAGGTGAAGTCCTATAATTCACCCCTCCACTTT. Drawing the rest from reference TRBV11-1 and TRBJ1-6, the complete variable domain is EAEVAQSPRYKITEKSQAVAFWCDPISGHATLYWYRQILGQGPELLVQFQDESVVDDSQLPKDRFSAERLKGVDSTLKIQPAELGDSAMYLCASSAQVKSYNSPLHFGNGTRLTVT.

J is TRBJ2-5 and V is TRBV20-1; TRBD2 is a possible D gene (6 bases). The germline V gene encodes CDR1 DFQATT and CDR2 SNEGSKA (reference sequence). This CDR3 is built from 11 residues. V lost 6 bases, J lost 4 bases, and 9 bases lay in between. The CDR3 loop reads CSAGAGETQYF. DNA of the CDR3: TGCAGTGCGGGAGCGGGAGAGACCCAGTACTTC.

This chain joins TRBV5-1 and TRBJ2-3; 12 nucleotides agree with TRBD1. The CDR3 has 16 amino acids. The V segment lost 0 bases and the J segment 3 bases; nucleotides outside the gene matches: 2. CDR1 and CDR2 from the germline V gene are SGHRS and YFSETQ. CDR3 nucleotide sequence: TGCGCCAGCAGCTTGGTGGGACAGGGGGCAACAGATACGCAGTATTTT. It specifies CASSLVGQGATDTQYF.

The chain uses TRBV5-1 and TRBJ1-2; tentatively, D is TRBD1 (5 bases). V shed 0 bases and J shed 10 bases, with 13 bases lying between them. The germline gives CDR1 SGHRS, CDR2 YFSETQ. This CDR3 comprises 13 residues. CDR3 region: CASSLAGRVSYTF. Here the CDR3 DNA reads TGCGCCAGCAGCTTGGCGGGCAGGGTCTCCTACACCTTC.

This clone has just one count. This rearrangement joins TRBV4-1 to TRBJ1-1; D is possibly TRBD1 (6 bases). The CDR3 totals 15 residues. The V end was cut by 3 bases, the J end by 0 bases, with 11 bases between. CDR1 is MGHRA, CDR2 YSYEKL, per germline. The CDR3 protein is CASSHRTGMNTEAFF. CDR3 DNA: TGCGCCAGCAGCCACCGAACAGGGATGAACACTGAAGCTTTCTTT.

V gene TRBV6-5 combines with J gene TRBJ2-1, with 10 bases aligning to TRBD1. V trimming: 5 bases; J trimming: 7 bases; junction bases outside the gene matches: 2. The CDR3 loop spans 13 amino acids. The germline CDR1 and CDR2 sequences are MNHEY and SVGAGI. This CDR3 is CASSLDRGNEQFF. For the CDR3, the DNA is TGTGCCAGCAGTCTGGACAGGGGGAATGAGCAGTTCTTC.

CDR3 sequence: CSAQPGNTEAFF. The CDR3, as DNA: TGCAGCGCACAGCCCGGAAACACTGAAGCTTTCTTT. The chain couples TRBV29-1 to TRBJ1-1; no firm D call. Germline V gives CDR1 SQVTM, CDR2 ANQGSEA. The CDR3 is made up of 12 amino acids. V gave up 7 bases and J gave up 2 bases, with 11 bases separating them. The full variable domain, in which reference TRBV29-1 and TRBJ1-1 provide the parts outside the CDR3, is SAVISQKPSRDICQRGTSLTIQCQVDSQVTMMFWYRQQPGQSLTLIATANQGSEATYESGFVIDKFPISRPNLTFSTLTVSNMSPEDSSIYLCSAQPGNTEAFFGQGTRLTVV.

To note about this clone: This specimen includes other DNA sequences encoding the same CDR3. The chain joins TRBV7-9 to TRBJ1-1, with 9 positions matching TRBD1. Germline CDR1 reads SEHNR; CDR2 reads FQNEAQ (reference sequence). The CDR3 loop spans 14 amino acids. V lost 4 bases to trimming and J lost 1 base; unmatched junction nucleotides: 1. The CDR3: CASSSGQGNTEAFF. The DNA for the CDR3 is TGTGCCAGCAGCTCGGGACAGGGGAACACTGAAGCTTTCTTT.